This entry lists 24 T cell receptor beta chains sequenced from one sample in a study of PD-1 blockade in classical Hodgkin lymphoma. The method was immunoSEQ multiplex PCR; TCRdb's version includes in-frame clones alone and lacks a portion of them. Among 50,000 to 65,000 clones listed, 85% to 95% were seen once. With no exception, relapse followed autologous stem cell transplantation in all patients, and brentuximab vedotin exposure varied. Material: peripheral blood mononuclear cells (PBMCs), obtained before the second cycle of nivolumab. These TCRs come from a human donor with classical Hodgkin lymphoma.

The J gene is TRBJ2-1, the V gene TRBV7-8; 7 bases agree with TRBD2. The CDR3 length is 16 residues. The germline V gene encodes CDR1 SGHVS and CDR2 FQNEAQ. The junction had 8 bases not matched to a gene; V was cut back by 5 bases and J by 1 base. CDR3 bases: TGTGCCAGCAGCCAACGCAGCGGGATTTCCTACAATGAGCAGTTCTTC. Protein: CASSQRSGISYNEQFF. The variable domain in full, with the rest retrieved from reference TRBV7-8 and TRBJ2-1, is GAGVSQSPRYKVAKRGQDVALRCDPISGHVSLFWYQQALGQGPEFLTYFQNEAQLDKSGLPSDRFFAERPEGSVSTLKIQRTQQEDSAVYLCASSQRSGISYNEQFFGPGTRLTVL.

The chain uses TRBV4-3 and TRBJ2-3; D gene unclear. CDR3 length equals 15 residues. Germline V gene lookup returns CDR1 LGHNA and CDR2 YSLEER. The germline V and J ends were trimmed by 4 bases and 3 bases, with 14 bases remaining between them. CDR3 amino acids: CASSPDHLGTDTQYF. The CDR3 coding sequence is TGCGCCAGCAGCCCAGATCATTTGGGAACAGATACGCAGTATTTT.

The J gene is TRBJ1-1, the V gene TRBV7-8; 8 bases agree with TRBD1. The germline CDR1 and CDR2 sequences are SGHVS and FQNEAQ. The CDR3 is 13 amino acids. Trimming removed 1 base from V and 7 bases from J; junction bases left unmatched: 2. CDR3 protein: CASSLEQGVEAFF. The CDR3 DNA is TGTGCCAGCAGCTTAGAACAGGGGGTTGAAGCTTTCTTT.

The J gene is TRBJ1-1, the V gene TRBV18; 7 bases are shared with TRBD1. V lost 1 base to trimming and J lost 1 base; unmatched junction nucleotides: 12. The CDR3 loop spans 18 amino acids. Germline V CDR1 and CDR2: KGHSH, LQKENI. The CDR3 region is CASSPLTMDRLSNTEAFF. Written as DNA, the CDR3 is TGTGCCAGCTCACCACTAACGATGGACAGGTTGTCGAACACTGAAGCTTTCTTT.

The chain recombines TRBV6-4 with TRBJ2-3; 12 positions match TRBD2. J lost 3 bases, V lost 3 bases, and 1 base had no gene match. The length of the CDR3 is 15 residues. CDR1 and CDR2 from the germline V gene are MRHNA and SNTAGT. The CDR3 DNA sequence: TGTGCCAGCAGTGAGGGGACTAGCGGGACAGATACGCAGTATTTT. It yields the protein CASSEGTSGTDTQYF.

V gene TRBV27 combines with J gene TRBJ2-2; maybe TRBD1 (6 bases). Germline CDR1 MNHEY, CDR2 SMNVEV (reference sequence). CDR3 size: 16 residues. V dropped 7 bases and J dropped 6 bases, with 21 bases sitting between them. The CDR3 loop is CASTLYRESIPGELFF. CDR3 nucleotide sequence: TGTGCCAGCACACTTTACAGGGAAAGTATACCCGGGGAGCTGTTTTTT.

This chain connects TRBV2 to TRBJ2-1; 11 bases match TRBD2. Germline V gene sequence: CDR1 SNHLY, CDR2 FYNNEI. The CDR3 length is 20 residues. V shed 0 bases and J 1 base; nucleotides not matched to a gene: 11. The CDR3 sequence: CASSEAFTSGRLASYNEQFF. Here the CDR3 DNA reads TGTGCCAGCAGTGAAGCCTTTACTAGCGGGAGACTTGCGTCCTACAATGAGCAGTTCTTC.

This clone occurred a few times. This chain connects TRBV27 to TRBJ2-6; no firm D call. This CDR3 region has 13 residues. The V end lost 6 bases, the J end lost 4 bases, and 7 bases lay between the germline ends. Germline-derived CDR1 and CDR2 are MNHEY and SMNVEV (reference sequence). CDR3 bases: TGTGCCAGCAGCGTGGGCGGGGCCAACGTCCTGACTTTC. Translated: CASSVGGANVLTF.

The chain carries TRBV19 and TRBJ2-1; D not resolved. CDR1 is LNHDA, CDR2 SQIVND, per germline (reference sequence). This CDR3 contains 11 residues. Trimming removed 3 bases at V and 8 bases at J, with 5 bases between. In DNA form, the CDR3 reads TGTGCCAGTAGTATTCGGGATGAGCAGTTCTTC. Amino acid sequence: CASSIRDEQFF.

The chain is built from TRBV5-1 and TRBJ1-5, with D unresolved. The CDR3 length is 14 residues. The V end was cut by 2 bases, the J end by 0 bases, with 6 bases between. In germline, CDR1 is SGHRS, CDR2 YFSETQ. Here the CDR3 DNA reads TGCGCCAGCAGCTTCGGGGATAGCAATCAGCCCCAGCATTTT. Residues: CASSFGDSNQPQHF.

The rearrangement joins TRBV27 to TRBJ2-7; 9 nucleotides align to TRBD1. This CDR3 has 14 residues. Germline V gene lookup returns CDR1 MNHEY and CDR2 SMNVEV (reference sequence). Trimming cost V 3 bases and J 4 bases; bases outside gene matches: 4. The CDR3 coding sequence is TGTGCCAGCAGTTTCGGGACAGGGACATACGAGCAGTACTTC. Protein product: CASSFGTGTYEQYF.

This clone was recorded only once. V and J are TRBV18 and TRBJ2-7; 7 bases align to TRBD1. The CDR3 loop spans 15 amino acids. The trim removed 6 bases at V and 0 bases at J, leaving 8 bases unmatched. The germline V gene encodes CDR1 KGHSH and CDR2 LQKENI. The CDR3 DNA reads TGTGCCAGCTCTTGGGGACAGTGGAACTCCTACGAGCAGTACTTC. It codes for CASSWGQWNSYEQYF.

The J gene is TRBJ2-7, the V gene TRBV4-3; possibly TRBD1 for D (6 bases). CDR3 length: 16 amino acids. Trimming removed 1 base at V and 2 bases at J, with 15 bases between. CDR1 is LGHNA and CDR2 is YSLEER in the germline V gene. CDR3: CASSQGLRDKAYEQYF. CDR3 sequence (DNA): TGCGCCAGCAGCCAAGGGCTCCGGGACAAGGCCTACGAGCAGTACTTC.

Written as DNA, the CDR3 is TGTGCCAGCAGCGGGGGGGCAGATACGCAGTATTTT. Translating gives CASSGGADTQYF. This chain links TRBV9 with TRBJ2-3, with TRBD2 as a possible D gene (6 bases). The ends were cut back, 3 bases at V and 4 bases at J, with 6 bases in the middle. CDR3 length: 12 residues. Germline CDR1 and CDR2: SGDLS and YYNGEE.

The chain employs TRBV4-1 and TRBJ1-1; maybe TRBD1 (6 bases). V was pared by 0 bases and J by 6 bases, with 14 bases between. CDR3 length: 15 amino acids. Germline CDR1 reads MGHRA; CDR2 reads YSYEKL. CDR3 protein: CASSQDLSGAPEAFF. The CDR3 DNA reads TGCGCCAGCAGCCAAGATTTGTCGGGGGCCCCTGAAGCTTTCTTT.

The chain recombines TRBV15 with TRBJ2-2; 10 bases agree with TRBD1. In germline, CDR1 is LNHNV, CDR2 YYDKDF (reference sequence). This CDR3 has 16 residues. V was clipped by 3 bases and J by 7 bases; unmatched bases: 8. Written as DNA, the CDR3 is TGTGCCACCAGCAGCCAGGACAGGGGGTTTGGCGGGGAGCTGTTTTTT. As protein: CATSSQDRGFGGELFF. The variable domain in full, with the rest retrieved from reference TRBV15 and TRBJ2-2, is DAMVIQNPRYQVTQFGKPVTLSCSQTLNHNVMYWYQQKSSQAPKLLFHYYDKDFNNEADTPDNFQSRRPNTSFCFLDIRSPGLGDTAMYLCATSSQDRGFGGELFFGEGSRLTVL.

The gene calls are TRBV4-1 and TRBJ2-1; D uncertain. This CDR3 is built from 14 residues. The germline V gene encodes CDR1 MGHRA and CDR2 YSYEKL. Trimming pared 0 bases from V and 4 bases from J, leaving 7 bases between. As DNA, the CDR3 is TGCGCCAGCAGCCAAGACTACATTTACAATGAGCAGTTCTTC. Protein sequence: CASSQDYIYNEQFF.

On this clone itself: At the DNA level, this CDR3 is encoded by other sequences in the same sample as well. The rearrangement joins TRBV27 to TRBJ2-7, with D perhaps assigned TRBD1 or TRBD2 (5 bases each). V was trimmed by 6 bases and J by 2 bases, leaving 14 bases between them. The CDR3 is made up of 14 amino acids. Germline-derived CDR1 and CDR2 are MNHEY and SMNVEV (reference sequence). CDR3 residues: CASRPGTETYEQYF. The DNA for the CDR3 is TGTGCCAGCAGGCCCGGGACGGAGACCTACGAGCAGTACTTC.

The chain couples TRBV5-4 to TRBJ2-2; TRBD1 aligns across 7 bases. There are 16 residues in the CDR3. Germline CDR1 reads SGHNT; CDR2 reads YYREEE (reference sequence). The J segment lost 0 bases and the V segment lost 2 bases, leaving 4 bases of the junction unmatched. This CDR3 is CASSLTQGANTGELFF. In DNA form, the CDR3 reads TGTGCCAGCAGCTTAACGCAGGGGGCGAACACCGGGGAGCTGTTTTTT.

DNA for the CDR3: TGTGCCACCAGCGCGCAGGGGCCCTATGGCTACACCTTC. Its protein product is CATSAQGPYGYTF. The V gene is TRBV15, the J gene TRBJ1-2; D may be TRBD1 (6 bases). This CDR3 comprises 13 residues. CDR1 LNHNV and CDR2 YYDKDF come from the germline V gene (reference sequence). V lost 5 bases and J 4 bases, leaving 11 bases between the germline ends.

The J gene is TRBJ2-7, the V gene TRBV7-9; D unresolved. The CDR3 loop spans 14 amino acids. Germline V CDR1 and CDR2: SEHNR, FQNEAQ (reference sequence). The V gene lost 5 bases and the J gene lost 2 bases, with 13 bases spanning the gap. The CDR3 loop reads CASSLPLSPYEQYF. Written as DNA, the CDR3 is TGTGCCAGCAGCCTTCCACTTAGTCCCTACGAGCAGTACTTC. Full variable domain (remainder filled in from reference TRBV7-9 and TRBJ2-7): DTGVSQNPRHKITKRGQNVTFRCDPISEHNRLYWYRQTLGQGPEFLTYFQNEAQLEKSRLLSDRFSAERPKGSFSTLEIQRTEQGDSAMYLCASSLPLSPYEQYFGPGTRLTVT.

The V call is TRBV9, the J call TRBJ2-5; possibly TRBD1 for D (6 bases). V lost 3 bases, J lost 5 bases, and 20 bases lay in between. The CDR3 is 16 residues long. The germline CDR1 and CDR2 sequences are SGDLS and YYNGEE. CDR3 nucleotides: TGTGCCAGCAGCGGTACCGGGGCAGGGGTTCTGGAGACCCAGTACTTC. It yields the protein CASSGTGAGVLETQYF.

CDR3 region: CATEGNSNEQFF. CDR3 coding DNA: TGTGCCACCGAGGGGAATTCCAATGAGCAGTTCTTC. The chain recombines TRBV6-5 with TRBJ2-1; D is perhaps TRBD1 or TRBD2 (5 bases each). This CDR3 region has 12 residues. The V gene lost 10 bases and the J gene lost 6 bases, with 13 bases spanning the gap. Per germline, CDR1 MNHEY and CDR2 SVGAGI.

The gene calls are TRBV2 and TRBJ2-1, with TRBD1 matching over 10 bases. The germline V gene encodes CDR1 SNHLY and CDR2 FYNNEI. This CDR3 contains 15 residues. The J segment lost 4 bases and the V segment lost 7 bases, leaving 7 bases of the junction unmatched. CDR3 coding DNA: TGTGCCAGCAAGGGACAGGGGCCCCCATACAATGAGCAGTTCTTC. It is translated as CASKGQGPPYNEQFF.